This T cell receptor (beta chain) was identified during a study of T cells in Graves' hyperthyroidism and ophthalmopathy. The V and J ends lost 9 bases and 4 bases, in that order; junction bases with no gene match: 6. The CDR3 length is 12 residues. Looked up from germline, CDR1 is SNHLY and CDR2 is FYNNEI. Each diagnosis was grounded in clinical symptoms, serum thyroxine and TRAb, thyroid ultrasound, and orbital computed tomography. Amplification of TCR beta CDR3 regions was performed using RNA transcripts as template. An initial round of RT-PCR targeting the TCR CDR3 relied on the HTBI primer set. MiXCR was run by TCRdb on the multiplex PCR reads, yielding one entry per CDR3 protein. This repertoire shows 560,000 or so distinct CDR3 sequences, under 60% found once; its top ten account for roughly 8.2%.

The receptor was derived from a woman aged 18-30 years with Graves' hyperthyroidism. Material for sequencing was peripheral blood or thyroid tissue (not recorded which). V usage is TRBV2 and J usage is TRBJ2-7; 7 bases match TRBD1. The CDR3 spells CARGQAPYEQYF. The DNA for the CDR3 is TGTGCCAGAGGACAGGCACCATACGAGCAGTACTTC.